This TCR beta chain was identified during a study of T cell responses to AZD1222 COVID-19 vaccine. CDR1 is MNHEY, CDR2 SVGAGI, per germline. This CDR3 region has 14 residues. J lost 2 bases, V lost 6 bases, and 3 bases had no gene match. Study-wide findings and caveats: Unmutated variant regions are reportedly the target of nearly half of TCRs that are spike-specific.

Using immunoSEQ multiplex PCR, the repertoire was profiled, and TCRdb retains in-frame clones only, with some absent. The sample includes approximately 140,000 clones, 75% to 95% of them seen just once. A note on this clone: As yet, its antigen is unknown.

The chain recombines TRBV6-5 with TRBJ2-2, with 7 bases matching TRBD1. This TCR derives from an adult who received the AZD1222 COVID-19 vaccine. Here the sequenced sample was peripheral blood, taken 28 days after the second AZD1222 dose. CDR3 sequence (DNA): TGTGCCAGCAGAGGACAGGTCAACACCGGGGAGCTGTTTTTT. This sequence encodes CASRGQVNTGELFF.